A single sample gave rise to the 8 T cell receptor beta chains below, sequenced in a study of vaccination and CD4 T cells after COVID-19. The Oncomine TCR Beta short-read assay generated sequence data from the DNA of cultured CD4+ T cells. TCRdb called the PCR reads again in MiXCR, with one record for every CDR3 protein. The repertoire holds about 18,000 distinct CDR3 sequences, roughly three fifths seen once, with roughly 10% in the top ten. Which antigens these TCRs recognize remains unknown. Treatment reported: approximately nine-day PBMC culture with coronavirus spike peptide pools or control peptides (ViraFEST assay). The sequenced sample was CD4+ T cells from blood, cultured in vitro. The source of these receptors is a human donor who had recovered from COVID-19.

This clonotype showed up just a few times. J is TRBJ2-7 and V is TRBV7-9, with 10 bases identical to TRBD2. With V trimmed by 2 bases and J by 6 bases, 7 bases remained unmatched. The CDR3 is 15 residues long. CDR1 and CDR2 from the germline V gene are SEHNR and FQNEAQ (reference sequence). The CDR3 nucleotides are TGTGCCAGCAGCTTAAGTGGGCTAGCGGGAGTCGAGCAGTACTTC. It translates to CASSLSGLAGVEQYF.

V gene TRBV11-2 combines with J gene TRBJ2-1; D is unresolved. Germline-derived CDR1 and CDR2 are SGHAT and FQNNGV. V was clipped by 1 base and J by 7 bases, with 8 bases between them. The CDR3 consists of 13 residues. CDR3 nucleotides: TGTGCCAGCAGCTTAGGGTTAACGAATGAGCAGTTCTTC. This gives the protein CASSLGLTNEQFF.

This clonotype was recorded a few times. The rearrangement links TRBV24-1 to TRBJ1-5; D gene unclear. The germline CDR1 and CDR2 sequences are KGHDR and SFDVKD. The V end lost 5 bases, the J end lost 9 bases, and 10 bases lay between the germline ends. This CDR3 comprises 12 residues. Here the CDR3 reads CATSVDLGPQHF. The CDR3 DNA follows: TGTGCCACCAGTGTCGACCTCGGGCCCCAGCATTTT.

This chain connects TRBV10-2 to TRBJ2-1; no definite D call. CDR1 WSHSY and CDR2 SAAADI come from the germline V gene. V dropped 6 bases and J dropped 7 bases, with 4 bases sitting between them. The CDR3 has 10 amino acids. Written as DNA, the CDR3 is TGCGCCAGCAGGACGAATGAGCAGTTCTTC. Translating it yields CASRTNEQFF.

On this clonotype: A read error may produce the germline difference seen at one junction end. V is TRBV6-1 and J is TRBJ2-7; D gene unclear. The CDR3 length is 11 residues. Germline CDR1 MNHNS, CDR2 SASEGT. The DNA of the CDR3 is TGTGCCAGCACCGGGTCCTGCGAGCAGTACTTC. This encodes CASTGSCEQYF.

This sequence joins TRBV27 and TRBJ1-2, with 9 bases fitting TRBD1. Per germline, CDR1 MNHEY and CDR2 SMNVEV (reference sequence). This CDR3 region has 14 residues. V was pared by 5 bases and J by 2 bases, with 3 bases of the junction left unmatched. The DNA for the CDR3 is TGTGCCAGCAGTCAGGGACAGGGCAACTATGGCTACACCTTC. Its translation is CASSQGQGNYGYTF.

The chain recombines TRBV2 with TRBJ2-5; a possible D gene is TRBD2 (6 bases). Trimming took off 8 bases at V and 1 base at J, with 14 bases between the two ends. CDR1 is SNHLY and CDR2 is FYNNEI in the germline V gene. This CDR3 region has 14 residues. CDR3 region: CASLRDSAQETQYF. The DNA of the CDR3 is TGTGCCAGCCTCCGGGACTCCGCCCAAGAGACCCAGTACTTC.

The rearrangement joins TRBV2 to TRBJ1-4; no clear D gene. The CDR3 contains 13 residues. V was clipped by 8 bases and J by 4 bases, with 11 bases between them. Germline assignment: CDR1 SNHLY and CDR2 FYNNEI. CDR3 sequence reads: CASGRRGNEKLFF. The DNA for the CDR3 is TGTGCCAGCGGACGACGGGGTAATGAAAAACTGTTTTTT.